A single sample is the source of the 31 T cell receptor beta chains below, sequenced in a study of shared clonotypes between healthy human individuals. Naive CD8 cells lacked CD45RO, underwent positive selection for CCR7 and left out terminally differentiated effector memory CD45RA+ cells. Profiling relied on immunoSEQ multiplex PCR, and the TCRdb table lists in-frame clones only, not all of them. The repertoire includes approximately 2,000,000 clones, around 93% of them detected once, and 1.5% to 2% sits in the top ten. Material for sequencing was naive CD8+ T cells from PBMCs. All receptors derive from a man in his late teens or twenties in good health. Some clones in this sample may be carry-over from other donors' samples.

This chain connects TRBV2 to TRBJ2-7, with D possibly TRBD2 on 5 matching bases. Trimming stripped 7 bases from V and 4 bases from J, with 23 bases between. This CDR3 is built from 16 residues. CDR1 SNHLY and CDR2 FYNNEI come from the germline V gene. DNA for the CDR3: TGTGCCAGCACCCTCTCCGTGAGGGAAATTGGGTACGAGCAGTACTTC. Protein: CASTLSVREIGYEQYF.

This clone occurred a few times. This chain joins TRBV9 and TRBJ1-1; D unresolved. Trimming removed 0 bases at V and 1 base at J, with 10 bases between. Germline CDR1 SGDLS, CDR2 YYNGEE. This CDR3 has 15 amino acids. The CDR3, as DNA: TGTGCCAGCAGCGTAGAGGTCGGTAAGAACACTGAAGCTTTCTTT. This sequence encodes CASSVEVGKNTEAFF.

The CDR3 protein is CASSPRVAGGRNYEQYF. The CDR3 region has the DNA TGTGCCAGTAGTCCCCGAGTAGCGGGAGGGCGAAACTACGAGCAGTACTTC. The V and J genes are TRBV19 and TRBJ2-7; 11 positions agree with TRBD2. The CDR3 consists of 17 residues. V lost 5 bases to trimming and J lost 3 bases; unmatched junction nucleotides: 12. Germline CDR1 LNHDA, CDR2 SQIVND (reference sequence).

V usage is TRBV7-2 and J usage is TRBJ1-4; no reliable D call. CDR1 and CDR2 from the germline V gene are SGHTA and FQGNSA. The V end lost 5 bases, the J end lost 4 bases, and 8 bases lay between the germline ends. The CDR3 extends over 13 amino acids. CDR3 sequence reads: CASSKSLNEKLFF. For the CDR3, the DNA is TGTGCCAGCAGCAAAAGTCTTAATGAAAAACTGTTTTTT.

The J gene is TRBJ2-1, the V gene TRBV9, with 8 bases matching TRBD2. Germline V gives CDR1 SGDLS, CDR2 YYNGEE. The CDR3 consists of 14 residues. V shed 5 bases and J 6 bases; nucleotides not matched to a gene: 7. The CDR3 DNA reads as TGTGCCAGCAGTCGCAGCGGGAGTCCCAATGAGCAGTTCTTC. Translation gives CASSRSGSPNEQFF.

The chain combines TRBV2 with TRBJ2-3; D is undetermined. CDR1 and CDR2 (germline): SNHLY, FYNNEI. V was clipped by 8 bases and J by 5 bases, with 5 bases between them. The CDR3 runs to 10 residues. Here the CDR3 reads CASARDTQYF. The CDR3 coding sequence is TGTGCCAGCGCCCGAGATACGCAGTATTTT.

The gene calls are TRBV14 and TRBJ1-1, with TRBD1 matching over 8 bases. V lost 0 bases and J lost 0; bases outside the gene matches: 18. Germline CDR1 is SGHDN and CDR2 is FVKESK. CDR3 length: 21 residues. Written as DNA, the CDR3 is TGTGCCAGCAGCCAAGAAAGCGAGACAGGGGAGGGGAGTTCCATGAACACTGAAGCTTTCTTT. Residues: CASSQESETGEGSSMNTEAFF.

To note about this clone: Other DNA variants within this sample encode the same CDR3. This rearrangement joins TRBV27 to TRBJ2-7; D gene ambiguous. This CDR3 has 13 residues. Trimming stripped 2 bases from V and 4 bases from J, with 9 bases between. Per the germline V gene, CDR1 is MNHEY and CDR2 is SMNVEV (reference sequence). CDR3 residues: CASSLSQTYEQYF. The CDR3 nucleotides are TGTGCCAGCAGTTTAAGCCAGACTTACGAGCAGTACTTC.

The chain combines TRBV7-9 with TRBJ1-2; D is ambiguous. This CDR3 has 13 amino acids. Germline loops: CDR1 SEHNR, CDR2 FQNEAQ (reference sequence). Deletions cut 5 bases from V and 6 bases from J, with 13 bases between. CDR3 loop: CASSARTGDGYTF. Here the CDR3 DNA reads TGTGCCAGCAGCGCCCGGACTGGGGATGGCTACACCTTC.

This sequence joins TRBV7-3 and TRBJ1-1; TRBD1 might be the D (5 bases). This CDR3 spans 14 amino acids. Trimming took 2 bases from V and 5 from J, leaving 12 bases between them. Germline V gene data show CDR1 as SGHTA and CDR2 as FQGTGA. As DNA, the CDR3 is TGTGCCAGCAGCTTACAGGGTAGTTTGACTGAAGCTTTCTTT. Translating it yields CASSLQGSLTEAFF.

The V gene is TRBV7-9, the J gene TRBJ2-1, with 9 bases matching TRBD2. Trimming took 1 base from V and 6 from J; bases not matched to a gene: 4. From germline, CDR1 is SEHNR and CDR2 FQNEAQ (reference sequence). This CDR3 comprises 15 residues. The CDR3 DNA reads TGTGCCAGCAGCTTAGTCCCACTAGCGGGCAATGAGCAGTTCTTC. Amino acids: CASSLVPLAGNEQFF.

The chain carries TRBV11-2 and TRBJ2-5; 12 bases match TRBD2. Per germline, CDR1 SGHAT and CDR2 FQNNGV. V was pared by 2 bases and J by 4 bases, with 5 bases of the junction left unmatched. The CDR3 is made up of 16 amino acids. The CDR3 DNA reads as TGTGCCAGCAGCTTATTGCCTAGCGGGAGGGGAGAGACCCAGTACTTC. Its translation is CASSLLPSGRGETQYF.

On this clone itself: This specimen includes other DNA sequences encoding the same CDR3. V and J are TRBV28 and TRBJ1-1; D call uncertain. The CDR3 spans 13 residues. Per germline, CDR1 MDHEN and CDR2 SYDVKM. The V and J ends lost 2 bases and 4 bases respectively, with 8 bases between them. The CDR3 reads CASSLLRSTEAFF. The CDR3 bases are TGTGCCAGCAGTTTACTGAGGTCCACTGAAGCTTTCTTT.

The chain links TRBV16 to TRBJ1-4; D possibly corresponds to TRBD1 (6 bases). CDR1 is KGHSY and CDR2 is FQNENV in the germline V gene. Trimming removed 4 bases from V and 8 bases from J, with 17 bases in between. The CDR3 has 15 residues. The CDR3 is CASSLPLGGREKLFF. CDR3 bases: TGTGCCAGCAGCCTACCACTAGGGGGTCGCGAAAAACTGTTTTTT.

This clone was found once. The chain carries TRBV5-4 and TRBJ2-7; 10 bases line up with TRBD1. After removal of 4 bases from V and 0 bases from J, the junction contained 1 base not matched to a gene. Germline V CDR1 and CDR2: SGHNT, YYREEE (reference sequence). This CDR3 region has 14 residues. CDR3 DNA: TGTGCCAGCAGCCGGACAGGGGGCTCCTACGAGCAGTACTTC. Protein sequence: CASSRTGGSYEQYF. Full variable domain (missing parts from reference TRBV5-4 and TRBJ2-7): ETGVTQSPTHLIKTRGQQVTLRCSSQSGHNTVSWYQQALGQGPQFIFQYYREEENGRGNFPPRFSGLQFPNYSSELNVNALELDDSALYLCASSRTGGSYEQYFGPGTRLTVT.

The rearrangement uses TRBV28 and TRBJ2-1, with a tentative D call TRBD1 (6 bases). The germline V gene has CDR1 MDHEN and CDR2 SYDVKM. V lost 5 bases and J 1 base, leaving 15 bases between the germline ends. The CDR3 consists of 16 residues. The CDR3 DNA reads as TGTGCCAGCAGTCCCATCGGACAGATGTCCTACAATGAGCAGTTCTTC. Residues: CASSPIGQMSYNEQFF.

This clone was picked up one time. This sequence joins TRBV10-3 and TRBJ2-5, with a possible D match to TRBD1 (5 bases). The CDR3 totals 13 residues. CDR1 is ENHRY, CDR2 SYGVKD, per germline. Trimming removed 10 bases from V and 4 bases from J, with 16 bases in between. The CDR3 region has the DNA TGTGCCAGCAGCACAGGCGGCAGAGAGACCCAGTACTTC. This codes for CASSTGGRETQYF.

The chain employs TRBV14 and TRBJ2-7; D ambiguous. Germline V gene data show CDR1 as SGHDN and CDR2 as FVKESK. CDR3 length equals 13 residues. Trimming took 1 base from V and 12 from J, leaving 16 bases between them. CDR3 loop: CASSQGGLDRAYF. The CDR3 DNA reads TGTGCCAGCAGCCAAGGAGGCTTGGACCGGGCGTACTTC.

The rearrangement links TRBV29-1 to TRBJ1-2; TRBD1 might be the D (5 bases). The CDR3 is 16 residues long. Looked up from germline, CDR1 is SQVTM and CDR2 is ANQGSEA. The ends were cut back, 4 bases at V and 4 bases at J, with 22 bases in the middle. This chain's CDR3 is CSVGRPGRAVGYGYTF. The CDR3 nucleotides are TGCAGCGTTGGGAGGCCAGGCAGGGCTGTTGGCTATGGCTACACCTTC.

The genes are TRBV11-2 and TRBJ2-7; D is ambiguous. The V gene lost 4 bases and the J gene lost 6 bases, with 13 bases spanning the gap. Germline CDR1 is SGHAT and CDR2 is FQNNGV. The CDR3 loop spans 13 amino acids. The CDR3 protein is CASSSGLGVEQYF. CDR3 bases: TGTGCCAGCAGCTCAGGATTAGGAGTCGAGCAGTACTTC.

This clone came up once. This sample also contains other DNA sequences that code for the same CDR3. V and J are TRBV27 and TRBJ2-1, with TRBD2 matching over 12 bases. CDR1 is MNHEY and CDR2 is SMNVEV in the germline V gene (reference sequence). The CDR3 is 15 residues long. V shed 6 bases and J 4 bases; nucleotides not matched to a gene: 4. This chain's CDR3 is CASSLTSGGYNEQFF. The CDR3 nucleotides read TGTGCCAGCAGCCTTACTAGCGGGGGGTACAATGAGCAGTTCTTC.

The chain couples TRBV28 to TRBJ1-1; no definite D call. CDR1 and CDR2 (germline): MDHEN, SYDVKM. V gave up 3 bases and J gave up 3 bases, with 5 bases separating them. This CDR3 contains 12 residues. The CDR3 region is CASSLQDTEAFF. In DNA form, the CDR3 reads TGTGCCAGCAGTTTGCAGGACACTGAAGCTTTCTTT.

This clone is a singleton in its sample. The chain has TRBV19 and TRBJ2-1; TRBD2 might be the D (5 bases). Germline loops: CDR1 LNHDA, CDR2 SQIVND (reference sequence). V dropped 7 bases and J dropped 0 bases, with 13 bases sitting between them. The CDR3 runs to 15 residues. The DNA for the CDR3 is TGTGCCAGTACCCTCACGGGATCCTCCTACAATGAGCAGTTCTTC. Translating gives CASTLTGSSYNEQFF.

The chain joins TRBV7-9 to TRBJ2-2, with D possibly TRBD2 on 6 matching bases. The germline CDR1 and CDR2 sequences are SEHNR and FQNEAQ (reference sequence). The CDR3 has 16 amino acids. The germline V and J ends were trimmed by 5 bases and 6 bases, with 19 bases remaining between them. In DNA form, the CDR3 reads TGTGCCAGCAGCCCGGTGGGGGGTTCCTGGGCCGGGGAGCTGTTTTTT. It encodes CASSPVGGSWAGELFF.

CDR3 residues: CASSLGQGAFVNTEAFF. As DNA, the CDR3 is TGTGCCAGCAGCTTGGGACAGGGGGCTTTCGTGAACACTGAAGCTTTCTTT. The V and J genes are TRBV5-4 and TRBJ1-1; 10 bases are a match to TRBD1. Germline V gene sequence: CDR1 SGHNT, CDR2 YYREEE (reference sequence). Germline trimming cut 0 bases from V and 0 bases from J; bases unmatched to any gene: 5. The CDR3 covers 17 residues.

The CDR3 DNA reads TGCGCCAGCAGACCCGGGACAGGGATCAACACTGAAGCTTTCTTT. Translated: CASRPGTGINTEAFF. The chain employs TRBV4-3 and TRBJ1-1; 9 bases agree with TRBD1. V trimming: 6 bases; J trimming: 2 bases; junction bases outside the gene matches: 7. This CDR3 is built from 15 residues. Germline CDR1 and CDR2: LGHNA and YSLEER.

Points on this clone: This sample also contains other DNA sequences that code for the same CDR3. The rearrangement uses TRBV4-2 and TRBJ2-7, with 15 nucleotides matching TRBD2. The CDR3 runs to 15 residues. Germline lookup yields CDR1 LGHNA and CDR2 YNFKEQ. The V segment lost 4 bases and the J segment 4 bases; nucleotides outside the gene matches: 2. CDR3 nucleotides: TGTGCCAGCAGCCGAGGACTAGCGGGAGGGTACGAGCAGTACTTC. Protein: CASSRGLAGGYEQYF.

Only a few counts were recorded for this clone. The rearrangement uses TRBV6-5 and TRBJ1-4; the match to TRBD1 covers 8 bases. The CDR3 runs to 15 residues. Per the germline V gene, CDR1 is MNHEY and CDR2 is SVGAGI. V lost 2 bases and J lost 5; bases outside the gene matches: 4. CDR3 nucleotide sequence: TGTGCCAGCAGTTACAGGACAGGGCCAAATGAAAAACTGTTTTTT. Translated: CASSYRTGPNEKLFF.

The chain carries TRBV25-1 and TRBJ2-5; TRBD1 agrees at 10 bases. Germline V gene lookup returns CDR1 MGHDK and CDR2 SYGVNS. The CDR3 sequence is 14 residues long. The V and J ends lost 5 bases and 5 bases, in that order; junction bases with no gene match: 5. The CDR3 here is CASSQDRGLETQYF. DNA for the CDR3: TGTGCCAGCAGTCAAGACAGGGGGCTGGAGACCCAGTACTTC.

The V call is TRBV6-5, the J call TRBJ1-4; D possibly corresponds to TRBD1 (5 bases). Trimming stripped 2 bases from V and 5 bases from J, with 6 bases between. CDR3 size: 13 residues. Germline V CDR1 and CDR2: MNHEY, SVGAGI. CDR3 sequence: CASSYEGNEKLFF. CDR3 sequence (DNA): TGTGCCAGCAGTTACGAGGGGAATGAAAAACTGTTTTTT.

The chain combines TRBV27 with TRBJ2-7, with a possible D match to TRBD2 (7 bases). CDR1 MNHEY and CDR2 SMNVEV come from the germline V gene (reference sequence). Trimming cost V 2 bases and J 6 bases, with 17 bases left between them. This CDR3 spans 15 amino acids. CDR3 DNA sequence: TGTGCCAGCAGTTTAGGTATCGGGGGGCCAGTCGAGCAGTACTTC. As protein: CASSLGIGGPVEQYF.